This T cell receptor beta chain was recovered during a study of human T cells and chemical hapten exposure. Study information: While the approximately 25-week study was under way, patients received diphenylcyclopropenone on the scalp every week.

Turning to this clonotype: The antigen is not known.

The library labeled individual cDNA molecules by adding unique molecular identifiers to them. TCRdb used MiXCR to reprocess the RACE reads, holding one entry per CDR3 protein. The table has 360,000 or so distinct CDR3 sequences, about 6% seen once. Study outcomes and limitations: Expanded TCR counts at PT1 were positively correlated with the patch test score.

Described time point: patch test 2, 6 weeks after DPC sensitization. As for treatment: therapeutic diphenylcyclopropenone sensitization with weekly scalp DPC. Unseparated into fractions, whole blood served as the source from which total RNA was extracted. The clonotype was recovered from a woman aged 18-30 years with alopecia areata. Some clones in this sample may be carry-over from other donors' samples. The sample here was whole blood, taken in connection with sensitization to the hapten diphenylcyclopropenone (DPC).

The CDR3: CASSLVGGQGYTF. CDR3 nucleotides: TGTGCCAGCAGCTTAGTAGGGGGCCAAGGCTACACCTTC. The V gene is TRBV7-2, the J gene TRBJ1-2; 7 bases align to TRBD1. Germline V gene sequence: CDR1 SGHTA, CDR2 FQGNSA. The CDR3 is 13 residues long. V lost 1 base and J lost 8; bases outside the gene matches: 4.